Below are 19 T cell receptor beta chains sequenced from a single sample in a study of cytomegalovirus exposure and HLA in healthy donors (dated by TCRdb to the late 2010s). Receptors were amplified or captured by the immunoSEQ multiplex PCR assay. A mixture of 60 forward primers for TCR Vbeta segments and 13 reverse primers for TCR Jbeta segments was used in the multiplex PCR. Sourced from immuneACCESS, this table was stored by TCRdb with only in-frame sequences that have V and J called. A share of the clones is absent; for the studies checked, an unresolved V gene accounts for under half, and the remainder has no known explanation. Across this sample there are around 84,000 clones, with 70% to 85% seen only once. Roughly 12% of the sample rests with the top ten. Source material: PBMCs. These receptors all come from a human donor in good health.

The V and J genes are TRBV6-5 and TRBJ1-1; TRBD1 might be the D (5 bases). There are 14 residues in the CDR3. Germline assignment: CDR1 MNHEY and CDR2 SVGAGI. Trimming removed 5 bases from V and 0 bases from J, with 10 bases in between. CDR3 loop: CASSDYRMNTEAFF. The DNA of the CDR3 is TGTGCCAGCAGTGACTACAGGATGAACACTGAAGCTTTCTTT.

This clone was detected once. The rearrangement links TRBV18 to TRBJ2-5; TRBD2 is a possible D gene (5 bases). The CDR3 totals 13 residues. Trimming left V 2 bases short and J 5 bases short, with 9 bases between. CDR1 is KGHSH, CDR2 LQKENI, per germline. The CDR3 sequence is CASSPGRRETQYF. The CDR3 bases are TGTGCCAGCTCACCAGGACGGAGGGAGACCCAGTACTTC.

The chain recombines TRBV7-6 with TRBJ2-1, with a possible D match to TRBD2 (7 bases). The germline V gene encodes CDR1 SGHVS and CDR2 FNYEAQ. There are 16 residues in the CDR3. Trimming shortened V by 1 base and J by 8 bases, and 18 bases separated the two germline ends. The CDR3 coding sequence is TGTGCCAGCAGCTTAGGGGGGGGCCGAGCTTTGGATGAGCAGTTCTTC. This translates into CASSLGGGRALDEQFF.

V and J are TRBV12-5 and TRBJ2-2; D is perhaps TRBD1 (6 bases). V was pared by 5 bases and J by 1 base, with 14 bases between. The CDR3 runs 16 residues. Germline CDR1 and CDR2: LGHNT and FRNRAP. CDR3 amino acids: CASGTYKTGNTGELFF. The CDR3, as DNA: TGTGCTAGTGGTACCTATAAGACAGGGAACACCGGGGAGCTGTTTTTT.

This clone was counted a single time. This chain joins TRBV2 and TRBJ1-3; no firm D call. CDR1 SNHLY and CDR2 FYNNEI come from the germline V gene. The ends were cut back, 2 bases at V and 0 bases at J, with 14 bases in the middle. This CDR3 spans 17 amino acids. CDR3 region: CASSEMSFRYSGNTIYF. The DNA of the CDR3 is TGTGCCAGCAGTGAAATGTCTTTCCGGTACTCTGGAAACACCATATATTTT.

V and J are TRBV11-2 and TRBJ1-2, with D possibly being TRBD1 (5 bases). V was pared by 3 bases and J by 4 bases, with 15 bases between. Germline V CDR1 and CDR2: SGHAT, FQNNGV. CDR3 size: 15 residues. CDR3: CASSLGPDSAYGYTF. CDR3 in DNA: TGTGCCAGCAGCTTGGGCCCTGACAGCGCCTATGGCTACACCTTC.

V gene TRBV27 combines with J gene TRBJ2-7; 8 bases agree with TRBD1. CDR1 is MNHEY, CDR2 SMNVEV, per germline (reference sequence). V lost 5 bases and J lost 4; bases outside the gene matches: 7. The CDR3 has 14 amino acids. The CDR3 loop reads CASSGQGALYEQYF. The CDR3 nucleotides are TGTGCCAGCAGTGGGCAGGGGGCTTTGTACGAGCAGTACTTC.

The CDR3 DNA reads as TGTGCCAGCAGCTGGGACAGGTATAGCAATCAGCCCCAGCATTTT. It codes for CASSWDRYSNQPQHF. This rearrangement joins TRBV5-8 to TRBJ1-5, with 8 bases aligning to TRBD1. V shed 3 bases, J shed 0 bases, and the junction held 2 bases outside the gene matches. Per the germline V gene, CDR1 is SGHTS and CDR2 is YDEGEE. The CDR3 is 15 residues long.

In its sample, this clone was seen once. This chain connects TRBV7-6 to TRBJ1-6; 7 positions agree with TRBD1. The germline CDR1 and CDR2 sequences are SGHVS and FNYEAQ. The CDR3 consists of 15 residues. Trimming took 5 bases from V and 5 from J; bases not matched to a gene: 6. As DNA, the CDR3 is TGTGCCAGCAGCAACCGGGACAGAGATAATTCACCCCTCCACTTT. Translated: CASSNRDRDNSPLHF.

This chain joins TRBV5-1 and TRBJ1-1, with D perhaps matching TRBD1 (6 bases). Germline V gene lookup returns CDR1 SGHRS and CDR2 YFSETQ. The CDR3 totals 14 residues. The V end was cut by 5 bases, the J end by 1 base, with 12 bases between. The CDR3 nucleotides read TGCGCCAGCAGGCCGCAGGGGCCGAACACTGAAGCTTTCTTT. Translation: CASRPQGPNTEAFF.

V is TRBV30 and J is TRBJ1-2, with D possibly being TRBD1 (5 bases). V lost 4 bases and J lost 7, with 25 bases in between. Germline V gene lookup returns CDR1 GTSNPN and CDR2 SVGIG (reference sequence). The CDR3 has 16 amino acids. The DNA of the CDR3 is TGTGCCTGGATGGGAGGCGGGGCGGGGCGGCAGTTTGGCTACACCTTC. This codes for CAWMGGGAGRQFGYTF.

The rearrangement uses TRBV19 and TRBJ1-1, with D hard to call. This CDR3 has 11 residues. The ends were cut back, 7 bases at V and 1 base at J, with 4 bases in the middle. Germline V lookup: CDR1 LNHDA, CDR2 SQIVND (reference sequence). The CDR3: CASKQNTEAFF. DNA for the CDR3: TGTGCCAGTAAGCAGAACACTGAAGCTTTCTTT.

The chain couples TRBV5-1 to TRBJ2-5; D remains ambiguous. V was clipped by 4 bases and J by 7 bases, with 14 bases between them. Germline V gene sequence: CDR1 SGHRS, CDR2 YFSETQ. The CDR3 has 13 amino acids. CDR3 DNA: TGCGCCAGCAGCCCGGAACAGAAAGGGACCCAGTACTTC. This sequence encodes CASSPEQKGTQYF.

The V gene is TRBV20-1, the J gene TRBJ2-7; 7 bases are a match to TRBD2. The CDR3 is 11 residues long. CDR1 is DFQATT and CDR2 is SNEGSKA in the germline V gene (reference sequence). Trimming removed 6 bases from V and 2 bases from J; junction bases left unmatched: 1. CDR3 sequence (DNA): TGCAGTGCAGGACTAGCCTACGAGCAGTACTTC. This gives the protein CSAGLAYEQYF.

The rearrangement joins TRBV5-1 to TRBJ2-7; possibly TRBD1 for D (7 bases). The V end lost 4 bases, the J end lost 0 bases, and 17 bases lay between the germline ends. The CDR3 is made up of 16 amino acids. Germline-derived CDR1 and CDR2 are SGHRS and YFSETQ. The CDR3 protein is CASSLGGSGGSYEQYF. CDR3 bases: TGCGCCAGCAGCCTTGGGGGGTCAGGGGGCTCCTACGAGCAGTACTTC.

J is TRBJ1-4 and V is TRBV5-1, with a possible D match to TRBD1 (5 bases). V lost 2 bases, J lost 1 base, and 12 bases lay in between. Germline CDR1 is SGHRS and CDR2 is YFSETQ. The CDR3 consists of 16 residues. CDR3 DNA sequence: TGCGCCAGCAGCTTAAGGGGAGGCGGAACTAATGAAAAACTGTTTTTT. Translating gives CASSLRGGGTNEKLFF. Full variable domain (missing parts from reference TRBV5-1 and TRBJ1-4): KAGVTQTPRYLIKTRGQQVTLSCSPISGHRSVSWYQQTPGQGLQFLFEYFSETQRNKGNFPGRFSGRQFSNSRSEMNVSTLELGDSALYLCASSLRGGGTNEKLFFGSGTQLSVL.

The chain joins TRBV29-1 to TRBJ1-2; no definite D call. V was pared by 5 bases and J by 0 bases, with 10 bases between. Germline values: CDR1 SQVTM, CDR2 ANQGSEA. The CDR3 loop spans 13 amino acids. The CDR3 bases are TGCAGCGTTCCCCGACAAGCTAACTATGGCTACACCTTC. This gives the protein CSVPRQANYGYTF.

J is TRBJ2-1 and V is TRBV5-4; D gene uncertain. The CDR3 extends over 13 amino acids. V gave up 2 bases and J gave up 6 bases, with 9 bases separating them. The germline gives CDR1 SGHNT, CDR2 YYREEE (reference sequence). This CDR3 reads CASSFGQSNEQFF. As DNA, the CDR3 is TGTGCCAGCAGCTTTGGTCAGTCCAATGAGCAGTTCTTC.

The CDR3 nucleotides are TGCGCCAGCAGCGTCACCGGGACAAACCCCTTCTACGAGCAGTACTTC. Residues: CASSVTGTNPFYEQYF. The chain employs TRBV5-1 and TRBJ2-7; tentatively, D is TRBD1 (6 bases). The CDR3 totals 16 residues. CDR1 is SGHRS and CDR2 is YFSETQ in the germline V gene. The ends were cut back, 4 bases at V and 3 bases at J, with 20 bases in the middle. Looking up the rest from reference TRBV5-1 and TRBJ2-7 gives the full variable domain: KAGVTQTPRYLIKTRGQQVTLSCSPISGHRSVSWYQQTPGQGLQFLFEYFSETQRNKGNFPGRFSGRQFSNSRSEMNVSTLELGDSALYLCASSVTGTNPFYEQYFGPGTRLTVT.